Shown below are 30 T cell receptor beta chains from a single sample sequenced in a study of shared clonotypes between healthy human individuals. TCRdb's copy holds only in-frame clones and misses some; the assay was immunoSEQ multiplex PCR. The profile shows about 380,000 clones, just over 95% of them singletons. The sequenced sample consisted of memory CD8+ T cells sorted from blood. Indicated subset: CD45RO+ cells pooled with CCR7-negative TemRA cells. Source of these receptors: a man aged 25 to 45 in good health.

The chain combines TRBV28 with TRBJ1-5, with 7 bases fitting TRBD1. This CDR3 has 16 residues. The trim removed 7 bases at V and 0 bases at J, leaving 9 bases unmatched. Germline-derived CDR1 and CDR2 are MDHEN and SYDVKM. CDR3 in amino acids: CASTLHRGYSNQPQHF. The CDR3, as DNA: TGTGCCAGCACCCTACACAGGGGATATAGCAATCAGCCCCAGCATTTT.

V is TRBV25-1 and J is TRBJ1-1; D not certain. Trimming removed 6 bases from V and 5 bases from J, with 16 bases in between. Per germline, CDR1 MGHDK and CDR2 SYGVNS. The CDR3 totals 14 residues. The CDR3 spells CASSSDGWRTEAFF. The CDR3 DNA reads as TGTGCCAGCAGCTCGGACGGCTGGCGGACTGAAGCTTTCTTT.

The rearrangement joins TRBV4-1 to TRBJ1-4, with unresolved D. V lost 2 bases and J lost 6, with 16 bases in between. The germline V gene has CDR1 MGHRA and CDR2 YSYEKL. The CDR3 spans 16 residues. The CDR3 protein is CASSQRNEGDDEKLFF. CDR3 in DNA: TGCGCCAGCAGCCAACGAAATGAGGGAGATGATGAAAAACTGTTTTTT.

The chain uses TRBV7-9 and TRBJ2-7; TRBD1 or TRBD2 may be the D gene (6 bases each). Trimming shortened V by 7 bases and J by 2 bases, and 24 bases separated the two germline ends. Per the germline V gene, CDR1 is SEHNR and CDR2 is FQNEAQ (reference sequence). The CDR3 is 17 amino acids. The CDR3 loop is CASTKRGEGRAPYEQYF. In DNA form, the CDR3 reads TGTGCCAGCACCAAGAGGGGGGAAGGAAGGGCCCCCTACGAGCAGTACTTC. The full variable domain, rest sourced from reference TRBV7-9 and TRBJ2-7, is DTGVSQNPRHKITKRGQNVTFRCDPISEHNRLYWYRQTLGQGPEFLTYFQNEAQLEKSRLLSDRFSAERPKGSFSTLEIQRTEQGDSAMYLCASTKRGEGRAPYEQYFGPGTRLTVT.

The CDR3: CASSLEPGLAFGNEQFF. As DNA, the CDR3 is TGTGCCAGCAGCTTAGAGCCGGGACTAGCTTTTGGTAATGAGCAGTTCTTC. V is TRBV7-9 and J is TRBJ2-1; 9 positions match TRBD2. The CDR3 extends over 17 amino acids. The V gene's germline CDR1 is SEHNR and CDR2 FQNEAQ (reference sequence). J gave up 7 bases and V 1 base, and 11 bases lay outside the gene matches.

The chain has TRBV28 and TRBJ2-1; 8 bases are shared with TRBD2. The CDR3 has 16 residues. V lost 6 bases to trimming and J lost 8 bases; unmatched junction nucleotides: 15. The germline gives CDR1 MDHEN, CDR2 SYDVKM. CDR3 loop: CASRAPKSGSGYEQFF. In nucleotides, the CDR3 is TGTGCCAGCAGGGCCCCAAAAAGCGGGAGTGGATATGAGCAGTTCTTC. The full variable domain, completed using reference TRBV28 and TRBJ2-1, is DVKVTQSSRYLVKRTGEKVFLECVQDMDHENMFWYRQDPGLGLRLIYFSYDVKMKEKGDIPEGYSVSREKKERFSLILESASTNQTSMYLCASRAPKSGSGYEQFFGPGTRLTVL.

This clone has a single count. This chain uses TRBV10-3 with TRBJ2-1, with TRBD2 matching 7 bases. CDR1 ENHRY and CDR2 SYGVKD come from the germline V gene. V shed 8 bases and J 5 bases; nucleotides not matched to a gene: 9. The CDR3 runs to 14 residues. In DNA, the CDR3 is TGTGCCATCCTTAGCGAGGGAGGGGACAATGAGCAGTTCTTC. Translation gives CAILSEGGDNEQFF.

For this clone: Germline is not matched at one junction end, which may reflect a read error. Other DNA sequences within the sample encode an identical CDR3. The CDR3 DNA follows: TGTGCCAGCAGCGTAGCGGGAGCGAACACCGGGGAGCTGTTTTTT. Its translation: CASSVAGANTGELFF. V is TRBV7-9 and J is TRBJ2-2; TRBD2 aligns across 9 bases. Germline V lookup: CDR1 SEHNR, CDR2 FQNEAQ (reference sequence). This CDR3 is built from 15 residues.

CDR3 in amino acids: CASSLVGSSGASYEQYF. The CDR3 nucleotides read TGTGCCAGCAGCTTAGTGGGGTCTAGCGGGGCCTCCTACGAGCAGTACTTC. The V call is TRBV11-2, the J call TRBJ2-7; TRBD2 matches 9 bases. CDR3 size: 17 residues. Germline loops: CDR1 SGHAT, CDR2 FQNNGV. J was trimmed by 0 bases and V by 1 base; bases with no gene match: 7.

A word on this clone: This same CDR3 is encoded by further DNA sequences in the sample. The chain carries TRBV7-9 and TRBJ1-2; the match to TRBD1 covers 10 bases. CDR1 is SEHNR, CDR2 FQNEAQ, per germline (reference sequence). The CDR3 consists of 13 residues. Trimming took 4 bases from V and 5 from J; bases not matched to a gene: 1. CDR3: CASSWTGGYGYTF. DNA for the CDR3: TGTGCCAGCAGCTGGACAGGGGGGTATGGCTACACCTTC.

This rearrangement joins TRBV27 to TRBJ1-5; D is unclear. Germline values: CDR1 MNHEY, CDR2 SMNVEV (reference sequence). The V and J ends lost 0 bases and 3 bases respectively, with 6 bases between them. CDR3 length: 14 amino acids. The CDR3 region is CASSLSGLNQPQHF. CDR3 DNA sequence: TGTGCCAGCAGTTTATCAGGGCTCAATCAGCCCCAGCATTTT.

The chain carries TRBV4-2 and TRBJ2-3, with a possible D match to TRBD2 (6 bases). Germline V lookup: CDR1 LGHNA, CDR2 YNFKEQ. V was trimmed by 3 bases and J by 3 bases, leaving 10 bases between them. The CDR3 loop spans 14 amino acids. The chain's CDR3 is CASSQGGLTDTQYF. The CDR3, as DNA: TGTGCCAGCAGCCAGGGAGGATTGACAGATACGCAGTATTTT.

The chain employs TRBV13 and TRBJ2-7; D gene ambiguous. The CDR3 sequence is 14 residues long. Looked up from germline, CDR1 is PRHDT and CDR2 is FYEKMQ (reference sequence). The V end was cut by 10 bases, the J end by 0 bases, with 16 bases between. CDR3 coding DNA: TGTGCCAAACCGGCGCCTGACGCCTCCTACGAGCAGTACTTC. Translating it yields CAKPAPDASYEQYF.

Concerning this clone: Different DNA sequences within this sample yield the same CDR3. The gene calls are TRBV18 and TRBJ2-7; no firm D call. Trimming removed 3 bases from V and 5 bases from J, with 5 bases in between. Germline CDR1 is KGHSH and CDR2 is LQKENI. The CDR3 totals 11 residues. The CDR3 spells CASSPGHEQYF. CDR3 sequence (DNA): TGTGCCAGCTCACCCGGTCACGAGCAGTACTTC.

The V call is TRBV6-6, the J call TRBJ2-7, with TRBD1 identical over 12 bases. J was trimmed by 4 bases and V by 8 bases; bases with no gene match: 6. CDR1 is MNHNY and CDR2 is SVGAGI in the germline V gene (reference sequence). This CDR3 contains 14 residues. The CDR3, as DNA: TGTGCCAGCGGAGGGACAGGGGGCGCATACGAGCAGTACTTC. This gives the protein CASGGTGGAYEQYF.

V is TRBV6-1 and J is TRBJ2-3, with 8 bases lining up with TRBD2. The CDR3 contains 14 residues. Germline V gene sequence: CDR1 MNHNS, CDR2 SASEGT. The V gene end was trimmed by 7 bases and the J gene end by 1 base; junction bases not matched to a gene: 4. The DNA for the CDR3 is TGTGCCAGCACGGGGGGGGCGGGCACAGATACGCAGTATTTT. Translating it yields CASTGGAGTDTQYF.

The gene calls are TRBV13 and TRBJ2-1, with 8 bases identical to TRBD1. Germline V gene data show CDR1 as PRHDT and CDR2 as FYEKMQ (reference sequence). CDR3 length equals 16 residues. V shed 3 bases, J shed 5 bases, and the junction held 9 bases outside the gene matches. This CDR3 is CASSLGAGTGDNEQFF. The CDR3 DNA sequence: TGTGCCAGCAGCTTGGGTGCTGGGACAGGTGACAATGAGCAGTTCTTC.

The V gene is TRBV5-1, the J gene TRBJ2-5; 9 bases are shared with TRBD1. Matching the DNA end better, TRBJ2-7 makes the J call doubtful. The germline CDR1 and CDR2 sequences are SGHRS and YFSETQ. CDR3 length equals 14 residues. The CDR3 protein is CASSLGTGPYEQYF. CDR3 nucleotides: TGCGCCAGCAGCTTAGGGACAGGGCCCTACGAGCAGTACTTC.

The J gene is TRBJ2-1, the V gene TRBV19; TRBD1 aligns across 9 bases. Per germline, CDR1 LNHDA and CDR2 SQIVND (reference sequence). CDR3 length: 18 residues. The trim removed 3 bases at V and 2 bases at J, leaving 11 bases unmatched. This chain's CDR3 is CASSIGVSRDRAYNEQFF. DNA of the CDR3: TGTGCCAGTAGTATTGGAGTAAGCCGGGACAGGGCCTACAATGAGCAGTTCTTC. Full variable domain (rest looked up from reference TRBV19 and TRBJ2-1): DGGITQSPKYLFRKEGQNVTLSCEQNLNHDAMYWYRQDPGQGLRLIYYSQIVNDFQKGDIAEGYSVSREKKESFPLTVTSAQKNPTAFYLCASSIGVSRDRAYNEQFFGPGTRLTVL.

The chain is built from TRBV7-8 and TRBJ2-7; tentative D call: TRBD1 (6 bases). From germline, CDR1 is SGHVS and CDR2 FQNEAQ. V lost 4 bases, J lost 2 bases, and 9 bases lay in between. The CDR3 sequence is 13 residues long. CDR3 coding DNA: TGTGCCAGCAGCTCGGGACATACCTACGAGCAGTACTTC. Its protein is CASSSGHTYEQYF.

The chain has TRBV5-1 and TRBJ2-7, with D tentatively TRBD2 (6 bases). Per the germline V gene, CDR1 is SGHRS and CDR2 is YFSETQ. The CDR3 is 13 residues long. V was pared by 1 base and J by 2 bases, with 7 bases between. The chain's CDR3 is CASSLRGAYEQYF. In DNA, the CDR3 is TGCGCCAGCAGCTTGCGCGGGGCCTACGAGCAGTACTTC.

Notes on this clone: This same CDR3 is encoded by further DNA sequences in the sample. V and J are TRBV7-8 and TRBJ2-1; 11 positions agree with TRBD2. Germline-derived CDR1 and CDR2 are SGHVS and FQNEAQ. V lost 3 bases and J lost 4; bases outside the gene matches: 2. This CDR3 spans 15 amino acids. DNA of the CDR3: TGTGCCAGCAGCTTCACTAGCGGGAGTTACAATGAGCAGTTCTTC. Its translation: CASSFTSGSYNEQFF.

This chain joins TRBV6-1 and TRBJ2-7; 7 bases are a match to TRBD2. This CDR3 region has 13 residues. The V gene end was trimmed by 7 bases and the J gene end by 2 bases; junction bases not matched to a gene: 5. CDR1 and CDR2 from the germline V gene are MNHNS and SASEGT. CDR3 in DNA: TGTGCCAGCAAGCCTAGCGGCACCTACGAGCAGTACTTC. This translates into CASKPSGTYEQYF.

This chain uses TRBV11-3 with TRBJ1-2; 8 nucleotides match TRBD1. V shed 8 bases and J 0 bases; nucleotides not matched to a gene: 8. Per germline, CDR1 SGHNT and CDR2 YENEEA. The CDR3 covers 15 residues. As DNA, the CDR3 is TGTGCCAGCCAAAAATGGACAGGGACTAACTATGGCTACACCTTC. It is translated as CASQKWTGTNYGYTF.

Worth noting for this clone: Other DNA sequences within the sample encode an identical CDR3. The chain is built from TRBV19 and TRBJ1-2; possibly TRBD1 for D (5 bases). This CDR3 is 12 amino acids long. Germline V gene data show CDR1 as LNHDA and CDR2 as SQIVND (reference sequence). V was shortened by 3 bases and J by 4 bases, with 6 bases between the two germline ends. The CDR3 sequence is CASSMGGYGYTF. The CDR3 DNA follows: TGTGCCAGTAGTATGGGGGGCTATGGCTACACCTTC.

The rearrangement joins TRBV28 to TRBJ2-1; TRBD1 aligns across 9 bases. The ends lost 5 bases at V and 5 bases at J; junction bases unmatched: 7. CDR1 and CDR2 from the germline V gene are MDHEN and SYDVKM. The CDR3 spans 15 residues. The CDR3 sequence is CASSPSGTGNNEQFF. Written as DNA, the CDR3 is TGTGCCAGCAGTCCATCCGGGACAGGGAACAATGAGCAGTTCTTC.

This chain connects TRBV10-3 to TRBJ1-2, with 8 positions matching TRBD1. CDR3 length: 16 residues. The J segment lost 0 bases and the V segment lost 3 bases, leaving 6 bases of the junction unmatched. The germline gives CDR1 ENHRY, CDR2 SYGVKD. Here the CDR3 reads CAISEVDRGANYGYTF. The CDR3 region has the DNA TGTGCCATCAGTGAAGTTGACAGGGGAGCTAACTATGGCTACACCTTC.

V gene TRBV28 combines with J gene TRBJ2-1; D may be TRBD2 (6 bases). The CDR3 sequence is 16 residues long. The ends were cut back, 6 bases at V and 3 bases at J, with 18 bases in the middle. Per the germline V gene, CDR1 is MDHEN and CDR2 is SYDVKM. In nucleotides, the CDR3 is TGTGCCAGCAGGGATGGGGGTATTAGCGGCTACAATGAGCAGTTCTTC. It is translated as CASRDGGISGYNEQFF.

This clone has a single count. The V gene is TRBV10-3, the J gene TRBJ2-7, with D possibly matching TRBD2 (6 bases). This CDR3 region has 13 residues. The germline V gene encodes CDR1 ENHRY and CDR2 SYGVKD. V shed 4 bases and J shed 2 bases, with 9 bases lying between them. CDR3 nucleotides: TGTGCCATCAGTGGGCCTAGCGCCTACGAGCAGTACTTC. It codes for CAISGPSAYEQYF.

The chain uses TRBV9 and TRBJ1-1; TRBD1 matches 8 bases. The CDR3 is 13 residues long. J was trimmed by 5 bases and V by 4 bases; bases with no gene match: 4. Germline V gives CDR1 SGDLS, CDR2 YYNGEE. This chain's CDR3 is CASSPRTGTEAFF. CDR3 nucleotide sequence: TGTGCCAGCAGCCCTCGGACAGGGACTGAAGCTTTCTTT.